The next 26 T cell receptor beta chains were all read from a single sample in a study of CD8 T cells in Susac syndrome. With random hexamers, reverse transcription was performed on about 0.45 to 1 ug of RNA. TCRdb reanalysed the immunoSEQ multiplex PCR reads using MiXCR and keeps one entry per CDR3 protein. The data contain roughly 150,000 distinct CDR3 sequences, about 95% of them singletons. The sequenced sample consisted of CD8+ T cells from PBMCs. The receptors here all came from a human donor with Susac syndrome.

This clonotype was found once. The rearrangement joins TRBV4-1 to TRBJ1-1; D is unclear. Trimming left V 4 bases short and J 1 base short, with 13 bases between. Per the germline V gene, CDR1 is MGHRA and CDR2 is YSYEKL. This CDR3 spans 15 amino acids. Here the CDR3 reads CASSPFIRANTEAFF. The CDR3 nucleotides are TGCGCCAGCAGCCCCTTTATACGGGCGAACACTGAAGCTTTCTTT.

The CDR3 DNA reads as TGTGCCAGCAGCCCGTGGACAGGGAACACCGGGGAGCTGTTTTTT. Translated, it gives CASSPWTGNTGELFF. V gene TRBV9 combines with J gene TRBJ2-2; 7 nucleotides agree with TRBD1. V lost 4 bases to trimming and J lost 1 base; unmatched junction nucleotides: 4. This CDR3 has 15 amino acids. CDR1 is SGDLS and CDR2 is YYNGEE in the germline V gene.

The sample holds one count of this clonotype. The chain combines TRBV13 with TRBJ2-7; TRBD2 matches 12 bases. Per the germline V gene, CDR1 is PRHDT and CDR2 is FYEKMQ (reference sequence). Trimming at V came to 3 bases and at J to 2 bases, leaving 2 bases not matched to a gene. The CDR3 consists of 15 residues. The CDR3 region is CASSFLAGGTYEQYF. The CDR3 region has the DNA TGTGCCAGCAGCTTCCTAGCGGGAGGGACCTACGAGCAGTACTTC.

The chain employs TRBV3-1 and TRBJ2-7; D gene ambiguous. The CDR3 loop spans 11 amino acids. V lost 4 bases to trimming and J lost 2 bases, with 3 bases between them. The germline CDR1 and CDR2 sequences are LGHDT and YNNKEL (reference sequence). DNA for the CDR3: TGTGCCAGCAGCCGGGCCTACGAGCAGTACTTC. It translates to CASSRAYEQYF.

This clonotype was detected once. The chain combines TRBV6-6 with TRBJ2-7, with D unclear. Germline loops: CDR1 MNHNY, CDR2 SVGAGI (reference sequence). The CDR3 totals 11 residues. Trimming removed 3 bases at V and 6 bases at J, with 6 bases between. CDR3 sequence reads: CASSYGVEQYF. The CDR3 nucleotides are TGTGCCAGCAGTTATGGGGTCGAGCAGTACTTC.

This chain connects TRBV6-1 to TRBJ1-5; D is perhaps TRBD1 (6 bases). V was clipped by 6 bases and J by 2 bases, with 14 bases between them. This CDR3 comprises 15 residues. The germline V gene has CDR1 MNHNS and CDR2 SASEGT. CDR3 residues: CASRPLDRGNQPQHF. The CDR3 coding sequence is TGTGCCAGCAGGCCGCTGGACAGAGGCAATCAGCCCCAGCATTTT.

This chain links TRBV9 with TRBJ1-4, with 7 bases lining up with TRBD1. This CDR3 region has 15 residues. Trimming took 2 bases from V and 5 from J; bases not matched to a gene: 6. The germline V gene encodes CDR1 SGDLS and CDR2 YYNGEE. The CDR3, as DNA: TGTGCCAGCAGCGTTGAGACAGGGCCAAATGAAAAACTGTTTTTT. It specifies CASSVETGPNEKLFF.

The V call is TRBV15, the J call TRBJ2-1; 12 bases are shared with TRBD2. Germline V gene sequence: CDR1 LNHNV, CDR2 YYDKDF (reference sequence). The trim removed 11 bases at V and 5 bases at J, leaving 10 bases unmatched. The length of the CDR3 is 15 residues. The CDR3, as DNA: TGTGCCTGTAAGAAGACTAGCGGGAGTGACAATGAGCAGTTCTTC. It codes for CACKKTSGSDNEQFF.

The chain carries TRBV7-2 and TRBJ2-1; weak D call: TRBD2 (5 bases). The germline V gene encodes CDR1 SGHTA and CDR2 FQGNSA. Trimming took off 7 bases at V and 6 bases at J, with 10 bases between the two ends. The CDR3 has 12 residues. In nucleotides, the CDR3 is TGTGCCAGCATGGGAGTAACCAATGAGCAGTTCTTC. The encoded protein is CASMGVTNEQFF.

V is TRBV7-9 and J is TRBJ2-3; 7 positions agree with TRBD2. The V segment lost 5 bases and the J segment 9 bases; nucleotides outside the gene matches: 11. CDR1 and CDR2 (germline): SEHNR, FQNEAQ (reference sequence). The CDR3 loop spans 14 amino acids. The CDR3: CASSGPREGNTQYF. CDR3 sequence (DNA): TGTGCCAGCAGCGGACCTAGGGAGGGGAACACGCAGTATTTT.

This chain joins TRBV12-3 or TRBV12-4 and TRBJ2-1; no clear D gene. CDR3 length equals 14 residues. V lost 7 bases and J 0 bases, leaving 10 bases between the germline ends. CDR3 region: CASKDEVSYNEQFF. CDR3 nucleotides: TGTGCCAGCAAAGACGAGGTCTCCTACAATGAGCAGTTCTTC.

The CDR3 DNA reads TGCAGTGCTAGAGATCCAATTCAGAGGGGGGGGACTGAAGCTTTCTTT. Translated: CSARDPIQRGGTEAFF. The chain joins TRBV20-1 to TRBJ1-1; weak D call: TRBD1 (6 bases). The germline gives CDR1 DFQATT, CDR2 SNEGSKA (reference sequence). The V end was cut by 0 bases, the J end by 5 bases, with 19 bases between. CDR3 size: 16 residues.

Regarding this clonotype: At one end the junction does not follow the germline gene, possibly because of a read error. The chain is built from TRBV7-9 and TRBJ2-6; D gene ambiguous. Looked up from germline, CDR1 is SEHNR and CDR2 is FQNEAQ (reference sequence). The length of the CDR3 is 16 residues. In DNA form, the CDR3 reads TGTGCCAGCACCTTAAAACCTCTCTCTGGGGCCAACGTCCTGACTTTC. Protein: CASTLKPLSGANVLTF.

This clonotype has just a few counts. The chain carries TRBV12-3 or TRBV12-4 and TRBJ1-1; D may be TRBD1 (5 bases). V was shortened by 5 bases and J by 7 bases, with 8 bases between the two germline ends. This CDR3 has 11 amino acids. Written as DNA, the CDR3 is TGTGCCAGCAGTCCGGGGGTTGAAGCTTTCTTT. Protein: CASSPGVEAFF.

CDR3 region: CASSRTSGKPDTQYF. Here the CDR3 DNA reads TGCGCCAGCAGCCGGACTAGCGGGAAACCAGATACGCAGTATTTT. J is TRBJ2-3 and V is TRBV4-1; 12 bases match TRBD2. V was pared by 4 bases and J by 4 bases, with 3 bases of the junction left unmatched. Per the germline V gene, CDR1 is MGHRA and CDR2 is YSYEKL. CDR3 size: 15 residues.

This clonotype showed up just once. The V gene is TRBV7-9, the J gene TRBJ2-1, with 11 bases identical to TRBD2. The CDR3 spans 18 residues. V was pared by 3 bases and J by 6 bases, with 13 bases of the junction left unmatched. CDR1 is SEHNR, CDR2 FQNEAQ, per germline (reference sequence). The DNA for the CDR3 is TGTGCCAGCAGCTTCCCGGGGGGGTCTAGCGGGAGGACCAATGAGCAGTTCTTC. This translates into CASSFPGGSSGRTNEQFF.

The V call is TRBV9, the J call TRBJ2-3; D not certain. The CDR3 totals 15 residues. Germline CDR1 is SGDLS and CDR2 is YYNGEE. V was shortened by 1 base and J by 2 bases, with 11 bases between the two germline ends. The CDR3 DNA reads TGTGCCAGCAGCGTAAAGCCATACTCCACAGATACGCAGTATTTT. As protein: CASSVKPYSTDTQYF.

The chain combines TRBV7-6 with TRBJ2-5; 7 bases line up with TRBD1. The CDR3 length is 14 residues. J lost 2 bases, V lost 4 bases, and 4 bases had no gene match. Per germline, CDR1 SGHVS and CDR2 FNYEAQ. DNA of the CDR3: TGTGCCAGCAGCTGGGACAGTGAACAAGAGACCCAGTACTTC. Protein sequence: CASSWDSEQETQYF.

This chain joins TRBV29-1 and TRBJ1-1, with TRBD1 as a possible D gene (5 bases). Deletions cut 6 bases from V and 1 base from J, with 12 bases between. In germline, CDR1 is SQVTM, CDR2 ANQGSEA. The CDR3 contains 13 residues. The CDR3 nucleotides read TGCAGCGTGACACAGACAGAGAACACTGAAGCTTTCTTT. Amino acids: CSVTQTENTEAFF. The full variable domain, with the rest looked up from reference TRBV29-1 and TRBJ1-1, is SAVISQKPSRDICQRGTSLTIQCQVDSQVTMMFWYRQQPGQSLTLIATANQGSEATYESGFVIDKFPISRPNLTFSTLTVSNMSPEDSSIYLCSVTQTENTEAFFGQGTRLTVV.

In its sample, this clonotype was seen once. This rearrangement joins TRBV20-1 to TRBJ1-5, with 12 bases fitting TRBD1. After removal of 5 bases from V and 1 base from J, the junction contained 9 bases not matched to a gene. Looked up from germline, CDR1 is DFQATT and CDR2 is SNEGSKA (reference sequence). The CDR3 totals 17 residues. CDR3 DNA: TGCAGTGCTTTGATCCGGGACAGGGGGCGAAGCAATCAGCCCCAGCATTTT. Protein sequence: CSALIRDRGRSNQPQHF.

Written as DNA, the CDR3 is TGCAGTTCGGGGGTGAACACTGAAGCTTTCTTT. Encoded protein: CSSGVNTEAFF. The chain has TRBV29-1 and TRBJ1-1; D is possibly TRBD1 (5 bases). The CDR3 loop spans 11 amino acids. Germline CDR1 reads SQVTM; CDR2 reads ANQGSEA.

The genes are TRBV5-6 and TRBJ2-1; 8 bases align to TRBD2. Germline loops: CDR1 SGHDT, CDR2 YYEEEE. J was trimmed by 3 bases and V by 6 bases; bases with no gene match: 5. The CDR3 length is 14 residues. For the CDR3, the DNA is TGTGCCAGCATCTTAGCGGGGAACTACAATGAGCAGTTCTTC. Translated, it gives CASILAGNYNEQFF.

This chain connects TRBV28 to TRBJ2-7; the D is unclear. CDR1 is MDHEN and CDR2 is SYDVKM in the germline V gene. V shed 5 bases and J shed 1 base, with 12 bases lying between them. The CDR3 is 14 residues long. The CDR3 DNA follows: TGTGCCAGCAGTGGGCAGGAGATATCCTACGAGCAGTACTTC. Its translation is CASSGQEISYEQYF.

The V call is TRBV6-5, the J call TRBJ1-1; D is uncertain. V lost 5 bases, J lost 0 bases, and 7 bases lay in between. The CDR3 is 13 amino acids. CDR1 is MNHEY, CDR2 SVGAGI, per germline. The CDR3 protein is CASSATVNTEAFF. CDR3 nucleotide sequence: TGTGCCAGCAGTGCTACAGTGAACACTGAAGCTTTCTTT.

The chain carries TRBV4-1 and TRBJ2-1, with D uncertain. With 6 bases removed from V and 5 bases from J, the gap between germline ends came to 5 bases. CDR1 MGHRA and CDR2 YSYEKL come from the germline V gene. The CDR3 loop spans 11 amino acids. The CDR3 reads CASSQDNEQFF. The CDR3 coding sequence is TGCGCCAGCAGTCAGGACAATGAGCAGTTCTTC.

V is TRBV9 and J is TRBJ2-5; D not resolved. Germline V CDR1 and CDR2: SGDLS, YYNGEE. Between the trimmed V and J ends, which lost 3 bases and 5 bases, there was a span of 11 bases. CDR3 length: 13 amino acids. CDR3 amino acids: CASSAGLGETQYF. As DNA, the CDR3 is TGTGCCAGCAGCGCTGGTTTGGGGGAGACCCAGTACTTC.